This TCR beta chain originates from a study of shared clonotypes between healthy human individuals. On this clone itself: Antigen unknown.

The CDR3 is made up of 15 amino acids. Trimming at V came to 6 bases and at J to 3 bases, leaving 7 bases not matched to a gene. Germline CDR1 LNHDA, CDR2 SQIVND (reference sequence). Positively selected for CCR7, the CD45RO-negative cells used as naive CD8 cells excluded terminally differentiated effector memory CD45RA+ cells. Study observations and caveats: Owing to a small donor count, the genetic and exposure-history diversity represented was limited.

How the authors handled the data: Filtering differed, since immunoSEQ gave only junction sequences and no quality scores. Libraries were prepared by immunoSEQ multiplex PCR; TCRdb keeps only in-frame clonotypes and omits some of them. The V and J calls and clone size are taken from that table; D and trimming were inferred from the DNA. The sample lists some 630,000 clones; 95% to 97% were seen once. The sample consisted of naive CD8+ T cells sorted from blood. This sequence was found in a woman in her 30s in good health. The rearrangement links TRBV19 to TRBJ1-2; 10 positions match TRBD1. CDR3: CASSPGQGIYYGYTF. The CDR3 nucleotides are TGTGCCAGTAGCCCGGGACAGGGGATTTACTATGGCTACACCTTC.